What follows are 23 T cell receptor beta chains derived from one specimen sequenced in a study of blood T cells in healthy people across ages. Sample-barcoded 5' priming and a J-beta primer mix drove a second PCR of 7 to 11 cycles. MiXCR, applied by TCRdb to the 5' RACE reads, yields one record per CDR3 protein. The repertoire holds about 970,000 distinct CDR3 sequences, with just over 50% as singletons. Sequencing was done on a sample of blood. Receptors were obtained from a woman aged 55-75 years in good health.

The chain couples TRBV4-1 to TRBJ2-7; no clear D. The V end was cut by 0 bases, the J end by 6 bases, with 9 bases between. This CDR3 region has 13 residues. The germline gives CDR1 MGHRA, CDR2 YSYEKL. The CDR3 sequence is CASSQDADLEQYF. CDR3 bases: TGCGCCAGCAGCCAAGACGCCGATCTCGAGCAGTACTTC.

V gene TRBV2 combines with J gene TRBJ2-3, with D tentatively TRBD2 (6 bases). The CDR3 spans 15 residues. Germline V gives CDR1 SNHLY, CDR2 FYNNEI. V dropped 5 bases and J dropped 0 bases, with 12 bases sitting between them. The DNA of the CDR3 is TGTGCCAGCAGTTGGAGGGACCCGAGCACAGATACGCAGTATTTT. This sequence encodes CASSWRDPSTDTQYF.

The DNA for the CDR3 is TGTGCCAGCAGCTTAGAACCCTCTGGGCAGCCCCAGCATTTT. It specifies CASSLEPSGQPQHF. The chain links TRBV7-6 to TRBJ1-5; D is unclear. CDR1 SGHVS and CDR2 FNYEAQ come from the germline V gene. The CDR3 sequence is 14 residues long. The V end lost 1 base, the J end lost 7 bases, and 11 bases lay between the germline ends.

This chain connects TRBV7-9 to TRBJ2-1; 9 bases are shared with TRBD2. Germline V CDR1 and CDR2: SEHNR, FQNEAQ (reference sequence). The CDR3 runs 15 residues. V was pared by 4 bases and J by 10 bases, with 11 bases of the junction left unmatched. Here the CDR3 reads CASSYSQRTSVEQFF. The CDR3, as DNA: TGTGCCAGCAGCTACAGCCAAAGGACTAGCGTGGAGCAGTTCTTC.

This clonotype was picked up many times. The rearrangement joins TRBV7-2 to TRBJ2-7, with 7 bases matching TRBD1. CDR1 and CDR2 (germline): SGHTA, FQGNSA. V shed 5 bases, J shed 1 base, and the junction held 5 bases outside the gene matches. This CDR3 region has 14 residues. CDR3 bases: TGTGCCAGCAGCCTACAGGGGTTATCCTACGAGCAGTACTTC. Amino acids: CASSLQGLSYEQYF. The full variable domain, in which reference TRBV7-2 and TRBJ2-7 provide the parts outside the CDR3, is GAGVSQSPSNKVTEKGKDVELRCDPISGHTALYWYRQSLGQGLEFLIYFQGNSAPDKSGLPSDRFSAERTGGSVSTLTIQRTQQEDSAVYLCASSLQGLSYEQYFGPGTRLTVT.

The chain recombines TRBV5-6 with TRBJ2-7, with 9 positions matching TRBD1. CDR3 length: 16 amino acids. Germline V gives CDR1 SGHDT, CDR2 YYEEEE. Germline trimming cut 4 bases from V and 2 bases from J; bases unmatched to any gene: 10. The CDR3 loop is CASSRGTGKITYEQYF. The CDR3 DNA reads as TGTGCCAGCAGCAGGGGGACAGGGAAAATAACCTACGAGCAGTACTTC.

This clonotype came up a few times. V and J are TRBV5-1 and TRBJ1-2; D gene uncertain. Germline V lookup: CDR1 SGHRS, CDR2 YFSETQ. V was pared by 4 bases and J by 6 bases, with 10 bases between. There are 12 residues in the CDR3. In DNA form, the CDR3 reads TGCGCCAGCAGCAGGGATACGGATGGCTACACCTTC. Protein product: CASSRDTDGYTF. The full variable domain, with the rest looked up from reference TRBV5-1 and TRBJ1-2, is KAGVTQTPRYLIKTRGQQVTLSCSPISGHRSVSWYQQTPGQGLQFLFEYFSETQRNKGNFPGRFSGRQFSNSRSEMNVSTLELGDSALYLCASSRDTDGYTFGSGTRLTVV.

This clonotype was seen only once. A read error may explain this, as a much larger clone is one base away. The chain employs TRBV3-1 and TRBJ1-2; the D is unclear. Germline CDR1 is LGHDT and CDR2 is YNNKEL (reference sequence). This CDR3 region has 15 residues. CDR3 loop: CASSQGGAISYGHTF. The DNA of the CDR3 is TGTGCCAGCAGCCAAGGCGGAGCAATTTCGTATGGCCACACCTTC.

This clonotype has only a few counts. The chain carries TRBV5-1 and TRBJ2-1; D gene unclear. Germline assignment: CDR1 SGHRS and CDR2 YFSETQ. This CDR3 is 13 amino acids long. V lost 0 bases and J 5 bases, leaving 6 bases between the germline ends. CDR3 amino acids: CASSLDLNNEQFF. CDR3 coding DNA: TGCGCCAGCAGCTTGGACCTAAACAATGAGCAGTTCTTC.

This clonotype was found a few times. The genes are TRBV5-1 and TRBJ2-1, with D perhaps given as TRBD1 or TRBD2 (5 bases each). The V and J ends lost 0 bases and 0 bases respectively, with 10 bases between them. Germline CDR1 reads SGHRS; CDR2 reads YFSETQ. The CDR3 extends over 16 amino acids. CDR3 DNA: TGCGCCAGCAGCTTGGTTGGGGGAACCTCCTACAATGAGCAGTTCTTC. The encoded protein is CASSLVGGTSYNEQFF.

The chain is built from TRBV5-1 and TRBJ1-1; D is unresolved. Germline V lookup: CDR1 SGHRS, CDR2 YFSETQ. The CDR3 length is 16 residues. V was shortened by 0 bases and J by 6 bases, with 18 bases between the two germline ends. CDR3 bases: TGCGCCAGCAGCTTGGGTCCCCCGGTCCGAAGCTCTGAAGCTTTCTTT. It translates to CASSLGPPVRSSEAFF.

This clonotype was seen only a few times. The chain combines TRBV5-1 with TRBJ2-3; possibly TRBD2 for D (5 bases). CDR1 is SGHRS, CDR2 YFSETQ, per germline. The CDR3 runs 14 residues. Trimming stripped 4 bases from V and 5 bases from J, with 14 bases between. The CDR3 DNA reads TGCGCCAGCAGCCCCTACGGGATTTTAGATACGCAGTATTTT. Encoded protein: CASSPYGILDTQYF.

V and J are TRBV20-1 and TRBJ1-2, with D possibly being TRBD1 (6 bases). Germline lookup yields CDR1 DFQATT and CDR2 SNEGSKA (reference sequence). This CDR3 has 12 amino acids. Trimming pared 5 bases from V and 1 base from J, leaving 8 bases between. CDR3 sequence reads: CSAYRVNYGYTF. The CDR3 nucleotides read TGCAGTGCTTACAGGGTTAACTATGGCTACACCTTC.

Note on this clonotype: A junction end diverges from the germline sequence, so it may reflect a read error. The rearrangement joins TRBV7-2 to TRBJ2-4; 8 nucleotides line up with TRBD2. The length of the CDR3 is 14 residues. Germline loops: CDR1 SGHTA, CDR2 FQGNSA. CDR3 DNA: TGTGCCAGCAACTTAAATGGACGGGAGGGGGATCAGTACTTC. As protein: CASNLNGREGDQYF. Variable domain in full (rest from reference TRBV7-2 and TRBJ2-4): GAGVSQSPSNKVTEKGKDVELRCDPISGHTALYWYRQSLGQGLEFLIYFQGNSAPDKSGLPSDRFSAERTGGSVSTLTIQRTQQEDSAVYLCASNLNGREGDQYFGAGTRLSVL.

This chain joins TRBV7-9 and TRBJ2-3; D not resolved. The V gene's germline CDR1 is SEHNR and CDR2 FQNEAQ (reference sequence). This CDR3 is built from 14 residues. Between the trimmed V and J ends, which lost 5 bases and 1 base, there was a span of 10 bases. CDR3 bases: TGTGCCAGCAGCGCAGCTTTAGGCACAGATACGCAGTATTTT. It specifies CASSAALGTDTQYF.

The genes are TRBV7-6 and TRBJ1-5; D is unclear. The CDR3 spans 13 residues. Germline CDR1 reads SGHVS; CDR2 reads FNYEAQ. V was trimmed by 5 bases and J by 7 bases, leaving 12 bases between them. CDR3 sequence: CASSLGPFQPQHF. For the CDR3, the DNA is TGTGCCAGCAGCCTGGGTCCCTTCCAGCCCCAGCATTTT.

This clonotype appeared once. An end of the junction differs from the germline gene, which may be a read error. The genes are TRBV20-1 and TRBJ2-2, with 14 bases lining up with TRBD2. Looked up from germline, CDR1 is DFQATT and CDR2 is SNEGSKA (reference sequence). The CDR3 is 14 amino acids. The CDR3 loop reads CSTGTSGSGGELFF. CDR3 DNA sequence: TGTTCCACCGGGACTAGCGGGAGTGGAGGAGAGCTGTTTTTT.

The chain joins TRBV5-6 to TRBJ2-3; TRBD1 matches at 10 bases. The germline V gene has CDR1 SGHDT and CDR2 YYEEEE. V lost 2 bases to trimming and J lost 6 bases; unmatched junction nucleotides: 15. The CDR3 has 18 amino acids. CDR3 DNA: TGTGCCAGCAGCTTCGATACCCGGGACAGGGGCCGTTATGATACGCAGTATTTT. Translated, it gives CASSFDTRDRGRYDTQYF.

This chain joins TRBV12-3 or TRBV12-4 and TRBJ1-2; 7 bases are a match to TRBD1. The J segment lost 8 bases and the V segment lost 2 bases, leaving 8 bases of the junction unmatched. This CDR3 region has 14 residues. The CDR3 nucleotides are TGTGCCAGCAGTTTAAGGGCAGGGGGTCGGGGCTACACCTTC. Its protein is CASSLRAGGRGYTF.

The V and J genes are TRBV20-1 and TRBJ1-2; weak D call: TRBD1 (5 bases). Germline values: CDR1 DFQATT, CDR2 SNEGSKA (reference sequence). This CDR3 is 11 amino acids long. The V and J ends lost 6 bases and 5 bases respectively, with 10 bases between them. The CDR3 DNA sequence: TGCAGTGCGCAGAGGACATATGGCTACACCTTC. Its protein product is CSAQRTYGYTF.

The V and J genes are TRBV7-2 and TRBJ1-2; D perhaps matches TRBD1 (6 bases). Trimming left V 7 bases short and J 3 bases short, with 15 bases between. The germline gives CDR1 SGHTA, CDR2 FQGNSA. CDR3 length: 14 amino acids. The CDR3 region has the DNA TGTGCCAGCACCCGAGGGGGGGGCTACTATGGCTACACCTTC. Protein sequence: CASTRGGGYYGYTF.

This clonotype has more than one count but fewer than ten. This chain uses TRBV28 with TRBJ2-1; D ambiguous. The CDR3 has 14 residues. Trimming cost V 6 bases and J 6 bases, with 15 bases left between them. Germline CDR1 and CDR2: MDHEN and SYDVKM. The CDR3 bases are TGTGCCAGCAGCGACAATCTACCCTCCAATGAGCAGTTCTTC. Its protein product is CASSDNLPSNEQFF.

The chain is built from TRBV7-2 and TRBJ2-1; D unresolved. Deletions cut 3 bases from V and 12 bases from J, with 9 bases between. The CDR3 totals 11 residues. Per the germline V gene, CDR1 is SGHTA and CDR2 is FQGNSA. In DNA, the CDR3 is TGTGCCAGCAGCTTTAAGCTTGGGCAGTTCTTC. Translated, it gives CASSFKLGQFF.